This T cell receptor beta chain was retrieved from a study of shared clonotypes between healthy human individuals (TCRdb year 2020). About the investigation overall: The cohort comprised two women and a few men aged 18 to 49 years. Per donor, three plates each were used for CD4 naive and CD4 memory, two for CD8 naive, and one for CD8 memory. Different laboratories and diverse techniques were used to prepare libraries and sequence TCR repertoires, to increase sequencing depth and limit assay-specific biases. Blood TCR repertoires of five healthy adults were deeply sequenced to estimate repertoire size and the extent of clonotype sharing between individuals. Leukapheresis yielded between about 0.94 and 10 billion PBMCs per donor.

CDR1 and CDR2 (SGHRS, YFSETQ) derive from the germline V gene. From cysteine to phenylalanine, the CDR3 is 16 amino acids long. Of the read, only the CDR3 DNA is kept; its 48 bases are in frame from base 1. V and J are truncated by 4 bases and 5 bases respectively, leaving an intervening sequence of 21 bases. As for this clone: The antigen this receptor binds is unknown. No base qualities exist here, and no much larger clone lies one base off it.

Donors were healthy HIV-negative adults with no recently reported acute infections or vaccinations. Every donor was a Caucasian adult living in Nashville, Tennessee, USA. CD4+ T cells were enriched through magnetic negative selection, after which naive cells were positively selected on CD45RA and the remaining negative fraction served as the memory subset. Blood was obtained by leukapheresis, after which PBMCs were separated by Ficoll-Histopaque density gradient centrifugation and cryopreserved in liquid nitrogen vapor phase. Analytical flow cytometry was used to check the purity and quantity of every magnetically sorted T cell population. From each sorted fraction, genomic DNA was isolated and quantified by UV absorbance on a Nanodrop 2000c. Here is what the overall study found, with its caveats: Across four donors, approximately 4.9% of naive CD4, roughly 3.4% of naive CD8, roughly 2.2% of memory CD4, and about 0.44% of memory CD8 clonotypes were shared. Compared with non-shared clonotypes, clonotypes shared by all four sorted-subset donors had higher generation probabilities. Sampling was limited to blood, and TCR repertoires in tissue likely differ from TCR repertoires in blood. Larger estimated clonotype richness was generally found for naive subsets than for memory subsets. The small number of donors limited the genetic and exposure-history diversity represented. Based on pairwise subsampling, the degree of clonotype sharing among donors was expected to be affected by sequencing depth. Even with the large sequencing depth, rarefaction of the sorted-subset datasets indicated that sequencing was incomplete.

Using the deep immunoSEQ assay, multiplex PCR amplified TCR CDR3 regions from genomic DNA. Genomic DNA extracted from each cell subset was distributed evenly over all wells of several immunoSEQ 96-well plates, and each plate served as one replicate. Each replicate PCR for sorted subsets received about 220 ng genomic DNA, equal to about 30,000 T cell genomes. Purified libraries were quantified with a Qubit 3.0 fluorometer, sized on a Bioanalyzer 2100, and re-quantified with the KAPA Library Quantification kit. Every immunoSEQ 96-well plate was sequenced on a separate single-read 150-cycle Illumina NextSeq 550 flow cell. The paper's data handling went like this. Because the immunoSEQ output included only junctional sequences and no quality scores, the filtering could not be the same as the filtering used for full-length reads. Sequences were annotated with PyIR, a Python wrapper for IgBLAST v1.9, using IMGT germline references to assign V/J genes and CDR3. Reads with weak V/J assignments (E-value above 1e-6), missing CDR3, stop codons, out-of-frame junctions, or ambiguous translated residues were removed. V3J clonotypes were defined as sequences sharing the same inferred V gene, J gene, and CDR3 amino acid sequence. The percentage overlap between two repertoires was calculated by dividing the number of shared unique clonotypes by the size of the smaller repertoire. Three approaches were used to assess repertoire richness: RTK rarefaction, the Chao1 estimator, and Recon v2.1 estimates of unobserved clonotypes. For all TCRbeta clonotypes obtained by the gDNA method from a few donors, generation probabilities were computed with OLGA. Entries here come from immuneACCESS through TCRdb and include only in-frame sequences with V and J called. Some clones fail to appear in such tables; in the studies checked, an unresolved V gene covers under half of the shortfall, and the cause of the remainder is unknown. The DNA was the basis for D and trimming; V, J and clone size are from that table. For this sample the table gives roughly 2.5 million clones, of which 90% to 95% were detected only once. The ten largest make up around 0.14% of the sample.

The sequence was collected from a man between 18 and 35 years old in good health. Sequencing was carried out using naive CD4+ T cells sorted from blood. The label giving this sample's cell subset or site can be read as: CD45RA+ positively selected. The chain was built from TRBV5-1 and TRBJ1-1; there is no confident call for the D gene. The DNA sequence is TGCGCCAGCAGCGCCGGACCGCTCACTTTAGGGACTGAAGCTTTCTTT. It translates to CASSAGPLTLGTEAFF.